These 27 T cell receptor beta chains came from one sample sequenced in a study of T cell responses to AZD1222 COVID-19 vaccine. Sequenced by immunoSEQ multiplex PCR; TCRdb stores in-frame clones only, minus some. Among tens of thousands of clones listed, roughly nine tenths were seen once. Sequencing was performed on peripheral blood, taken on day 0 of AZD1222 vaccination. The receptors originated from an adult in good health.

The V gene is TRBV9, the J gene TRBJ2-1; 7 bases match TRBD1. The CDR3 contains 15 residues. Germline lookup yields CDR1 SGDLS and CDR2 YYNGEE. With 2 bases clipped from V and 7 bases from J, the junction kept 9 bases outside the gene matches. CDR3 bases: TGTGCCAGCAGCGTGTCCGGGACAGAAACGAATGAGCAGTTCTTC. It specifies CASSVSGTETNEQFF.

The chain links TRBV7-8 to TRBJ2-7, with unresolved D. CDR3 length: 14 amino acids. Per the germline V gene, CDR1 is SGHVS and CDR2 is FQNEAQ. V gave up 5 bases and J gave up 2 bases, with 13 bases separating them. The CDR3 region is CASSPRGQAYEQYF. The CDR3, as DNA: TGTGCCAGCAGCCCCCGTGGTCAAGCCTACGAGCAGTACTTC.

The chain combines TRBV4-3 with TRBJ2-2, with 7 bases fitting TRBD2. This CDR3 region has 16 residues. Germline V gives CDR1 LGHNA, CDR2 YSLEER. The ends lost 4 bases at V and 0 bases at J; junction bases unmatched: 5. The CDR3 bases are TGCGCCAGCAGCCTAACTAGCGCCCCGAACACCGGGGAGCTGTTTTTT. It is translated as CASSLTSAPNTGELFF.

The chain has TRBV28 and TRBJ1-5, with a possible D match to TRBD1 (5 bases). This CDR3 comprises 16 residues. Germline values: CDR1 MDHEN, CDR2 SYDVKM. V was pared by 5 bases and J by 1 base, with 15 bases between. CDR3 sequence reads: CASSPIPGRSNQPQHF. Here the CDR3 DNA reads TGTGCCAGCAGTCCAATTCCAGGGCGAAGCAATCAGCCCCAGCATTTT.

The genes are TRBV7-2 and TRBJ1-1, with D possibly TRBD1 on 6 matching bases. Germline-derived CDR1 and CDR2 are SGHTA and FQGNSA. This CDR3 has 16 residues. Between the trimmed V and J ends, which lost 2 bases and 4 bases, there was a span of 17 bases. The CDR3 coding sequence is TGTGCCAGCAGCTTAAACGGGGGCGGGTCGGTCACTGAAGCTTTCTTT. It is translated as CASSLNGGGSVTEAFF. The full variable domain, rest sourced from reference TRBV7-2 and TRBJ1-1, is GAGVSQSPSNKVTEKGKDVELRCDPISGHTALYWYRQSLGQGLEFLIYFQGNSAPDKSGLPSDRFSAERTGGSVSTLTIQRTQQEDSAVYLCASSLNGGGSVTEAFFGQGTRLTVV.

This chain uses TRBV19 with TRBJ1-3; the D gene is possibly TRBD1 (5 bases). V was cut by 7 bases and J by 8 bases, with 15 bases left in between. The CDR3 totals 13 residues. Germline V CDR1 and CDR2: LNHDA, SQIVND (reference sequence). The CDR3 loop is CASKPSQGHTIYF. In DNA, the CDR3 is TGTGCCAGTAAACCTTCGCAGGGACACACCATATATTTT.

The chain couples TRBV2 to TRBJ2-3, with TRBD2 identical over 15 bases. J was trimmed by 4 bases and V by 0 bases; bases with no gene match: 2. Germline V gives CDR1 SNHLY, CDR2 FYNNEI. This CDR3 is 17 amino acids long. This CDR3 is CASSEAGLAGGPDTQYF. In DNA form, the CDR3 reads TGTGCCAGCAGTGAAGCTGGACTAGCGGGAGGGCCAGATACGCAGTATTTT.

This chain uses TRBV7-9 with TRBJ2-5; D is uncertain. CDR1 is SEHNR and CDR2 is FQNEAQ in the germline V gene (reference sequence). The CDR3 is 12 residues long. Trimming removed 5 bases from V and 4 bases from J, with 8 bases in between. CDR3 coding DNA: TGTGCCAGCAGCCCCCAGGTAGAGACCCAGTACTTC. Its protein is CASSPQVETQYF. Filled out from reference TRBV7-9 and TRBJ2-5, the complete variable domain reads DTGVSQNPRHKITKRGQNVTFRCDPISEHNRLYWYRQTLGQGPEFLTYFQNEAQLEKSRLLSDRFSAERPKGSFSTLEIQRTEQGDSAMYLCASSPQVETQYFGPGTRLLVL.

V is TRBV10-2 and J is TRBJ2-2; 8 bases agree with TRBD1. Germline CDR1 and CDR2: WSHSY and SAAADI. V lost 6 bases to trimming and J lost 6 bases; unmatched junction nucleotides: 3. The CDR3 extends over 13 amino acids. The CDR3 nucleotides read TGCGCCAGCAGGGTACAGGGGGCCGGGGAGCTGTTTTTT. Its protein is CASRVQGAGELFF.

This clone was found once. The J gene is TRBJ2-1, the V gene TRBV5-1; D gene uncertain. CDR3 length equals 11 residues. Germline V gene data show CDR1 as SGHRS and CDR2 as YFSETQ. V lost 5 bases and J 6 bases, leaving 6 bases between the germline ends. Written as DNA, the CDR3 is TGCGCCAGCAGGGAGAGCAATGAGCAGTTCTTC. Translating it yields CASRESNEQFF.

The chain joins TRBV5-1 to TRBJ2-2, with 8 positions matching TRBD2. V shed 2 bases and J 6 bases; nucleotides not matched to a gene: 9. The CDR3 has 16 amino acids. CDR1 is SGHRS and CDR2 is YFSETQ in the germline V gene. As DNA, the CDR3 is TGCGCCAGCAGCTTTTTCTCGGCGGGAGGCTCCGGGGAGCTGTTTTTT. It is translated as CASSFFSAGGSGELFF.

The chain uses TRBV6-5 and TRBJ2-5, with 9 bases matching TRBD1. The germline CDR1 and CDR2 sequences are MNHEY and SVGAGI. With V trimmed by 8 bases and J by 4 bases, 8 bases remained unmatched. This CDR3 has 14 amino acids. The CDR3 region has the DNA TGTGCCAGCGGTCGGGACAGGGTAACAGAGACCCAGTACTTC. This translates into CASGRDRVTETQYF.

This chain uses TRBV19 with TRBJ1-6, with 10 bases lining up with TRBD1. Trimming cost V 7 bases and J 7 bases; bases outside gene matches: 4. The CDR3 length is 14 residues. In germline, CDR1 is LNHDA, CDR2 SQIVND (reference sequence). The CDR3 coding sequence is TGTGCCAGTAAACCGGGACAGGGGAATTCACCCCTCCACTTT. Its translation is CASKPGQGNSPLHF.

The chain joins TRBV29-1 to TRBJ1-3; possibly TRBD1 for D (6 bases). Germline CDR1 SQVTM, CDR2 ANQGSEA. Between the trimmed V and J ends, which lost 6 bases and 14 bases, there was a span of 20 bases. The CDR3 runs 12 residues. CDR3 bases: TGCAGCGTCACAAAAGTGGACAGCAGTCTATATTTT. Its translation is CSVTKVDSSLYF.

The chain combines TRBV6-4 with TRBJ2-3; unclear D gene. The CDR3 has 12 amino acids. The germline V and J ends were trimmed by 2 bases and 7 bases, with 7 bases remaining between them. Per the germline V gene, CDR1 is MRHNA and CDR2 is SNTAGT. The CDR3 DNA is TGTGCCAGCAGTGACAACGGCTATACGCAGTATTTT. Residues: CASSDNGYTQYF.

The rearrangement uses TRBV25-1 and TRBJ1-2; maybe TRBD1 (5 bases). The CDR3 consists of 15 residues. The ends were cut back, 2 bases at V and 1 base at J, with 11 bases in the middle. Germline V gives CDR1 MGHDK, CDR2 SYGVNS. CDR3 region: CASSEATEVNYGYTF. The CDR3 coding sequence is TGTGCCAGCAGTGAAGCGACAGAAGTTAACTATGGCTACACCTTC.

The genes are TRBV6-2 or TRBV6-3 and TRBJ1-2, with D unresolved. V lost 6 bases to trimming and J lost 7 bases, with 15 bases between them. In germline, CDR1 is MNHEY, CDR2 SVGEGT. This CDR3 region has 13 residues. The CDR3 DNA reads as TGTGCCAGCAGCCCCTCTCTGAAGAGTGGCTACACCTTC. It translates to CASSPSLKSGYTF.

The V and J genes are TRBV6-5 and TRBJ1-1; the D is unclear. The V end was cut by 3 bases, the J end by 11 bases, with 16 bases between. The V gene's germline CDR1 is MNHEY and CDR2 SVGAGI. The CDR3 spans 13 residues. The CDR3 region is CASSYTRRAFAFF. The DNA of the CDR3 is TGTGCCAGCAGTTATACTCGGAGGGCATTCGCTTTCTTT.

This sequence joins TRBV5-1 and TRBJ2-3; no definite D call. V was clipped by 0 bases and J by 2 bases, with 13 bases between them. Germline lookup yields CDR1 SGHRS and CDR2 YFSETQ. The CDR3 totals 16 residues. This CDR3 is CASSLEARPYTDTQYF. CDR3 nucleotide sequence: TGCGCCAGCAGCTTGGAGGCCAGACCTTACACAGATACGCAGTATTTT.

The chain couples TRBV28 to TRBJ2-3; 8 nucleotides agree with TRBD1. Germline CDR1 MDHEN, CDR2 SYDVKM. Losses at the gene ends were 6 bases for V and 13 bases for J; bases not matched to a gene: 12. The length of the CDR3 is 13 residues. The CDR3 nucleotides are TGTGCCAGCAGCCGCCACCTACAGGGGGAGAAGTATTTT. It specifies CASSRHLQGEKYF.

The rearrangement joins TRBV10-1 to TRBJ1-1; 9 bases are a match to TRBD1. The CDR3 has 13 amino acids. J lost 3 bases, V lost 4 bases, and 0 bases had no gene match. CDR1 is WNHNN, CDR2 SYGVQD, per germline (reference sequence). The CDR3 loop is CASSGTGDTEAFF. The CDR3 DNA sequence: TGCGCCAGCAGTGGGACAGGGGACACTGAAGCTTTCTTT.

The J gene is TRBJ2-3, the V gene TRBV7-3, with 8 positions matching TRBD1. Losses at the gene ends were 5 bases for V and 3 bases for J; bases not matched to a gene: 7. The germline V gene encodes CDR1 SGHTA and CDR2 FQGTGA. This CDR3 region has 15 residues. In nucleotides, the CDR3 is TGTGCCAGCAGCACGGGACAGGCGGGGACAGATACGCAGTATTTT. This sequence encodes CASSTGQAGTDTQYF.

DNA of the CDR3: TGTGCCAGCAGAACCGGGACAGGGACCTACGAGCAGTACTTC. It translates to CASRTGTGTYEQYF. This chain connects TRBV7-8 to TRBJ2-7; 9 bases map to TRBD1. The CDR3 contains 14 residues. The V segment lost 6 bases and the J segment 2 bases; nucleotides outside the gene matches: 5. In germline, CDR1 is SGHVS, CDR2 FQNEAQ.

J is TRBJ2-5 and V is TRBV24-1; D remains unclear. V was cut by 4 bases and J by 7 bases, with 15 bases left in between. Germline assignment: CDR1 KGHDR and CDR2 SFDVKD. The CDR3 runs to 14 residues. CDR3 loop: CATSDPTDSGTQYF. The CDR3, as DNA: TGTGCCACCAGTGACCCCACAGATTCTGGGACCCAGTACTTC.

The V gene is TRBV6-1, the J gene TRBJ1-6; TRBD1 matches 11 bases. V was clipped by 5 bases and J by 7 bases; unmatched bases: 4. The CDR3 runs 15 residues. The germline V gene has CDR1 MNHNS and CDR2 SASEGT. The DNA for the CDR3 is TGTGCCAGCAGTCCCGGGACAGGGGGAAATTCACCCCTCCACTTT. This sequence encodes CASSPGTGGNSPLHF.

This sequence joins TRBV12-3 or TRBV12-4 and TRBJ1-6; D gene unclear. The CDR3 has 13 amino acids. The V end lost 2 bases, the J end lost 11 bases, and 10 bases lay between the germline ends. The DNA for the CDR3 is TGTGCCAGCAGTTTACGCGGGGTTCCACCCCTCCACTTT. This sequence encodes CASSLRGVPPLHF.

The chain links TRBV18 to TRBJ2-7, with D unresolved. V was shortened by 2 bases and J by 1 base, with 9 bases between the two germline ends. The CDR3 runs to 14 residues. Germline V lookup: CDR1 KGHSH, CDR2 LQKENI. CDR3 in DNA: TGTGCCAGCTCACCAGAGGCAGTGTCCTACGAGCAGTACTTC. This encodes CASSPEAVSYEQYF.